This T cell receptor (beta chain) was sequenced in a study of blood T cell repertoires in COVID-19. Looking at the study overall: Sites in the United States, Italy and Spain provided acute and convalescent COVID-19 samples.

Authors' data handling: By means of reference gene primer amplification, nucleated cell counts were estimated. Sequencing used immunoSEQ multiplex PCR; TCRdb keeps in-frame clones, though not all of them. For V, J and clone size, that table is used; D and trimming come from the DNA. This table has roughly 120,000 clones, 85% appearing once. V lost 8 bases and J lost 4, with 16 bases in between. The CDR3 has 13 residues. The germline gives CDR1 SQVTM, CDR2 ANQGSEA. The rearrangement joins TRBV29-1 to TRBJ2-3; no definite D call. This receptor was taken from a human donor in a cohort sampled during active COVID-19. The sequenced sample consisted of peripheral blood. The CDR3 region is CSTMRSDSDTQYF. DNA of the CDR3: TGCAGCACCATGCGGTCTGACTCAGATACGCAGTATTTT.